A single sample is the source of the 18 T cell receptor beta chains below, sequenced in a study of CD8 T cells in Susac syndrome. With random hexamers, reverse transcription was performed on about 0.5 to 1 ug of RNA. MiXCR, applied by TCRdb to the immunoSEQ multiplex PCR reads, yields one record per CDR3 protein. The top ten clones hold 0.14% to 0.15% of a sample with 150,000 or so distinct CDR3 sequences, less than 97% of them seen once. Sequenced material: CD8+ T cells from PBMCs. The source is a human donor with multiple sclerosis.

This rearrangement joins TRBV7-9 to TRBJ1-2; possibly TRBD1 for D (6 bases). The CDR3 loop spans 13 amino acids. Germline V gene lookup returns CDR1 SEHNR and CDR2 FQNEAQ (reference sequence). Trimming took 4 bases from V and 5 from J, leaving 11 bases between them. CDR3 DNA: TGTGCCAGCAGCTCGACAGGTTTATATGGCTACACCTTC. Its translation: CASSSTGLYGYTF.

This clonotype came up once. V gene TRBV6-5 combines with J gene TRBJ2-3; 8 bases are a match to TRBD2. CDR3 length: 15 amino acids. Germline V lookup: CDR1 MNHEY, CDR2 SVGAGI. Trimming took 7 bases from V and 2 from J; bases not matched to a gene: 8. DNA for the CDR3: TGTGCCAGCAATTTAGCGGGGCGGACCACAGATACGCAGTATTTT. Its translation is CASNLAGRTTDTQYF.

J is TRBJ1-4 and V is TRBV12-5; D gene ambiguous. The ends were cut back, 2 bases at V and 7 bases at J, with 11 bases in the middle. The CDR3 is 14 residues long. Germline CDR1 is LGHNT and CDR2 is FRNRAP. The CDR3 nucleotides read TGTGCTAGTGGTTTGTCCATGAAAACTGAAAAACTGTTTTTT. Protein: CASGLSMKTEKLFF.

The rearrangement joins TRBV28 to TRBJ1-5; TRBD1 aligns across 7 bases. CDR3 length equals 13 residues. With 4 bases clipped from V and 8 bases from J, the junction kept 5 bases outside the gene matches. Germline lookup yields CDR1 MDHEN and CDR2 SYDVKM. The DNA for the CDR3 is TGTGCCAGCAGTTGGACAGGACGCGAGCCCCAGCATTTT. Its protein is CASSWTGREPQHF. The full variable domain, completed using reference TRBV28 and TRBJ1-5, is DVKVTQSSRYLVKRTGEKVFLECVQDMDHENMFWYRQDPGLGLRLIYFSYDVKMKEKGDIPEGYSVSREKKERFSLILESASTNQTSMYLCASSWTGREPQHFGDGTRLSIL.

This clonotype appeared a single time. V and J are TRBV30 and TRBJ1-1, with TRBD1 matching over 9 bases. Germline V gives CDR1 GTSNPN, CDR2 SVGIG (reference sequence). V lost 1 base, J lost 4 bases, and 4 bases stayed unmatched. The length of the CDR3 is 14 residues. This chain's CDR3 is CAWSAGQGTTEAFF. Written as DNA, the CDR3 is TGTGCCTGGAGTGCGGGACAGGGCACCACTGAAGCTTTCTTT.

The chain is built from TRBV7-6 and TRBJ2-5; possibly TRBD1 for D (6 bases). Trimming left V 5 bases short and J 7 bases short, with 20 bases between. Germline CDR1 and CDR2: SGHVS and FNYEAQ. This CDR3 comprises 15 residues. CDR3 residues: CASSPSTGLGATQYF. DNA for the CDR3: TGTGCCAGCAGCCCCTCAACGGGCCTGGGGGCGACCCAGTACTTC. Drawing the rest from reference TRBV7-6 and TRBJ2-5, the complete variable domain is GAGVSQSPRYKVTKRGQDVALRCDPISGHVSLYWYRQALGQGPEFLTYFNYEAQQDKSGLPNDRFSAERPEGSISTLTIQRTEQRDSAMYRCASSPSTGLGATQYFGPGTRLLVL.

Only one count was recorded for this clonotype. The chain carries TRBV30 and TRBJ2-7, with no clear D. CDR3 size: 14 residues. V was pared by 0 bases and J by 0 bases, with 9 bases between. CDR1 is GTSNPN, CDR2 SVGIG, per germline (reference sequence). The DNA for the CDR3 is TGTGCCTGGAGTGTACTCGGGTTCTCCTACGAGCAGTACTTC. It codes for CAWSVLGFSYEQYF.

This sequence joins TRBV7-2 and TRBJ2-1; the match to TRBD1 covers 7 bases. CDR1 is SGHTA, CDR2 FQGNSA, per germline. The CDR3 length is 15 residues. V was pared by 3 bases and J by 4 bases, with 6 bases of the junction left unmatched. The chain's CDR3 is CASSFKTGHYNEQFF. The CDR3 DNA reads TGTGCCAGCAGCTTCAAGACAGGGCATTACAATGAGCAGTTCTTC. Supplemented by reference TRBV7-2 and TRBJ2-1, the full variable domain reads GAGVSQSPSNKVTEKGKDVELRCDPISGHTALYWYRQSLGQGLEFLIYFQGNSAPDKSGLPSDRFSAERTGGSVSTLTIQRTQQEDSAVYLCASSFKTGHYNEQFFGPGTRLTVL.

This clonotype occurred once. The J gene is TRBJ1-2, the V gene TRBV20-1; 8 bases fit TRBD1. CDR3 length: 14 residues. V trimming: 5 bases; J trimming: 1 base; junction bases outside the gene matches: 6. The germline gives CDR1 DFQATT, CDR2 SNEGSKA (reference sequence). For the CDR3, the DNA is TGCAGTGCTGGGGGGGGACAGGTTAACTATGGCTACACCTTC. It is translated as CSAGGGQVNYGYTF.

The V call is TRBV4-1, the J call TRBJ2-6; no firm D call. CDR1 MGHRA and CDR2 YSYEKL come from the germline V gene. Trimming removed 0 bases from V and 3 bases from J, with 9 bases in between. This CDR3 is 16 amino acids long. The CDR3: CASSQDVGYGANVLTF. The CDR3 DNA reads as TGCGCCAGCAGCCAAGACGTCGGGTATGGGGCCAACGTCCTGACTTTC.

The J gene is TRBJ2-3, the V gene TRBV21-1; TRBD2 reflects the table's D call only, with no check against the DNA. TRBV21-1 is marked as a pseudogene. The CDR3 length is 14 residues. CDR3 in amino acids: CASSKEGQPDTQYF. The CDR3 DNA sequence: TGTGCCAGCAGCAAGGAGGGGCAGCCAGATACGCAGTATTTT.

The gene calls are TRBV29-1 and TRBJ2-1; 8 bases fit TRBD2. V dropped 8 bases and J dropped 10; count of bases not matched to a gene: 7. The CDR3 is made up of 11 amino acids. CDR1 SQVTM and CDR2 ANQGSEA come from the germline V gene. The CDR3 loop reads CSNGGAGEQFF. The CDR3 bases are TGCAGCAACGGGGGGGCCGGCGAGCAGTTCTTC.

The chain uses TRBV29-1 and TRBJ1-1; tentatively, D is TRBD1 (6 bases). The CDR3 has 13 residues. The germline gives CDR1 SQVTM, CDR2 ANQGSEA. V was trimmed by 7 bases and J by 0 bases, leaving 12 bases between them. The DNA of the CDR3 is TGCAGCGGCCTCAGGGGCCTGAACACTGAAGCTTTCTTT. Amino acids: CSGLRGLNTEAFF.

The chain couples TRBV9 to TRBJ2-3; TRBD1 matches 9 bases. The germline V gene encodes CDR1 SGDLS and CDR2 YYNGEE. V dropped 6 bases and J dropped 4; count of bases not matched to a gene: 9. The CDR3 length is 15 residues. The CDR3: CASTTWDRDADTQYF. CDR3 coding DNA: TGTGCCAGCACCACCTGGGACAGGGACGCAGATACGCAGTATTTT.

This sequence joins TRBV29-1 and TRBJ2-5; TRBD1 is a possible D gene (6 bases). This CDR3 region has 15 residues. V dropped 3 bases and J dropped 0 bases, with 14 bases sitting between them. The germline V gene has CDR1 SQVTM and CDR2 ANQGSEA. The CDR3 region is CSVELTGAYQETQYF. The CDR3 DNA reads as TGCAGCGTTGAGCTGACAGGAGCCTACCAAGAGACCCAGTACTTC.

The gene calls are TRBV29-1 and TRBJ1-1, with a tentative D call TRBD1 (6 bases). The CDR3 runs to 12 residues. Germline V gene lookup returns CDR1 SQVTM and CDR2 ANQGSEA. V was cut by 4 bases and J by 3 bases, with 9 bases left in between. In DNA form, the CDR3 reads TGCAGCGTTGTACAGGGCGACACTGAAGCTTTCTTT. Encoded protein: CSVVQGDTEAFF.

Only one count was recorded for this clonotype. The chain joins TRBV19 to TRBJ2-2, with D possibly being TRBD1 or TRBD2 (6 bases each). The V and J ends lost 7 bases and 5 bases respectively, with 17 bases between them. CDR1 and CDR2 from the germline V gene are LNHDA and SQIVND (reference sequence). CDR3 length: 15 residues. The CDR3 protein is CASTIQGGGTGELFF. CDR3 DNA sequence: TGTGCCAGTACAATACAGGGAGGTGGGACCGGGGAGCTGTTTTTT.

The chain has TRBV11-1 and TRBJ2-1; D uncertain. Germline V gives CDR1 SGHAT, CDR2 FQDESV (reference sequence). Trimming stripped 3 bases from V and 9 bases from J, with 9 bases between. The CDR3 has 12 residues. The CDR3 DNA sequence: TGTGCCAGCAGCTTCACTGGGGTTGAGCAGTTCTTC. Its translation: CASSFTGVEQFF.